The 14 T cell receptor beta chains in this list originate from one sample, sequenced in a study of yellow fever vaccine responses in identical twins. Each CDR3 protein gets one entry after TCRdb re-called the RT-PCR reads with MiXCR. Of over 20,000 distinct CDR3 sequences listed, about three quarters were seen once; the top ten hold around 4.8%. The specimen comprised T cells from blood (PBMCs), unsorted or a sorted subset (not recorded which), sampled before or after yellow fever vaccination (not recorded which). Receptors were obtained from a woman aged 18-35 years who received the yellow fever vaccine.

The V gene is TRBV20-1, the J gene TRBJ1-3; unclear D gene. The CDR3 consists of 12 residues. V dropped 5 bases and J dropped 1 base, with 6 bases sitting between them. Germline V gene lookup returns CDR1 DFQATT and CDR2 SNEGSKA (reference sequence). DNA for the CDR3: TGCAGTGCTCCGCGGTCTGGAAACACCATATATTTT. It encodes CSAPRSGNTIYF.

Written as DNA, the CDR3 is TGTGCCAGCAGCTTGGGAGGTGATGGCTACACCTTC. This codes for CASSLGGDGYTF. The rearrangement uses TRBV5-5 and TRBJ1-2; D is undetermined. Per germline, CDR1 SGHKS and CDR2 YYEKEE (reference sequence). Trimming stripped 0 bases from V and 6 bases from J, with 6 bases between. The CDR3 consists of 12 residues.

The genes are TRBV6-2 or TRBV6-3 and TRBJ2-7; 7 nucleotides match TRBD2. The germline CDR1 and CDR2 sequences are MNHEY and SVGEGT. The CDR3 has 15 amino acids. V gave up 5 bases and J gave up 1 base; unmatched junction bases: 8. The CDR3: CASSTRTRMSYEQYF. Here the CDR3 DNA reads TGTGCCAGCAGTACTCGGACTAGAATGTCCTACGAGCAGTACTTC.

With regard to this clonotype: Its ends do not fully match the called genes, so a read error is possible. The chain is built from TRBV2 and TRBJ2-7; D is possibly TRBD1 (6 bases). The V gene's germline CDR1 is SNHLY and CDR2 FYNNEI. There are 14 residues in the CDR3. The CDR3 sequence is CVSSTGRWGLEQYF. The CDR3 nucleotides read TGTGTCAGCAGTACCGGCCGTTGGGGGCTCGAGCAGTACTTC.

The J gene is TRBJ1-1, the V gene TRBV18; D is uncertain. Per germline, CDR1 KGHSH and CDR2 LQKENI. The CDR3 has 15 residues. Trimming stripped 0 bases from V and 7 bases from J, with 15 bases between. CDR3 coding DNA: TGTGCCAGCTCACCACCGCCCGGGAGTGAAAGTGAAGCTTTCTTT. Translation gives CASSPPPGSESEAFF.

This chain connects TRBV29-1 to TRBJ2-6, with 7 positions matching TRBD1. Germline V gene lookup returns CDR1 SQVTM and CDR2 ANQGSEA. J was trimmed by 1 base and V by 3 bases; bases with no gene match: 0. This CDR3 is built from 14 residues. CDR3 in DNA: TGCAGCGTTGAGACAGGGTCTGGGGCCAACGTCCTGACTTTC. It yields the protein CSVETGSGANVLTF.

This chain connects TRBV5-1 to TRBJ2-1; weak D call: TRBD2 (6 bases). The V gene lost 1 base and the J gene lost 0 bases, with 11 bases spanning the gap. The germline CDR1 and CDR2 sequences are SGHRS and YFSETQ. The CDR3 totals 16 residues. The CDR3 spells CASSLQGLTSYNEQFF. CDR3 coding DNA: TGCGCCAGCAGCTTGCAGGGACTGACCTCCTACAATGAGCAGTTCTTC. Supplemented by reference TRBV5-1 and TRBJ2-1, the full variable domain reads KAGVTQTPRYLIKTRGQQVTLSCSPISGHRSVSWYQQTPGQGLQFLFEYFSETQRNKGNFPGRFSGRQFSNSRSEMNVSTLELGDSALYLCASSLQGLTSYNEQFFGPGTRLTVL.

The chain has TRBV11-2 and TRBJ2-7; a possible D gene is TRBD1 (6 bases). The V gene's germline CDR1 is SGHAT and CDR2 FQNNGV. The CDR3 is 13 amino acids. V was cut by 5 bases and J by 5 bases, with 13 bases left in between. CDR3 residues: CASSRTRGHEQYV. CDR3 bases: TGTGCCAGCAGCCGGACCAGGGGCCACGAGCAGTACGTC.

This sequence joins TRBV28 and TRBJ1-2; weak D call: TRBD1 (6 bases). The CDR3 is 12 amino acids. Germline V gene sequence: CDR1 MDHEN, CDR2 SYDVKM. V lost 4 bases and J lost 4, with 7 bases in between. CDR3 coding DNA: TGTGCCAGCAGTTCGACAGGCTATGGCTACACCTTC. Its translation is CASSSTGYGYTF.

V gene TRBV20-1 combines with J gene TRBJ2-1; D uncertain. CDR1 DFQATT and CDR2 SNEGSKA come from the germline V gene (reference sequence). V lost 0 bases, J lost 1 base, and 10 bases lay in between. The length of the CDR3 is 15 residues. CDR3 in DNA: TGCAGTGCTAGAGATCAGCTGGGATCCTACAATGAGCAGTTCTTC. It yields the protein CSARDQLGSYNEQFF.

CDR3 protein: CASSSGDTSYEQYV. The CDR3 DNA sequence: TGTGCCAGCTCTAGTGGCGACACCTCCTACGAGCAGTACGTC. The chain is built from TRBV13 and TRBJ2-7; D gene ambiguous. Deletions cut 8 bases from V and 0 bases from J, with 14 bases between. The CDR3 consists of 14 residues. The germline gives CDR1 PRHDT, CDR2 FYEKMQ (reference sequence).

The rearrangement links TRBV28 to TRBJ1-2; 8 bases are shared with TRBD1. CDR3 length equals 14 residues. Germline V gives CDR1 MDHEN, CDR2 SYDVKM. Unmatched junction bases numbered 7, after V lost 2 bases and J lost 8 bases. The CDR3 protein is CASSLLGQGGGYTF. In DNA, the CDR3 is TGTGCCAGCAGTTTACTCGGACAGGGTGGCGGCTACACCTTC.

The chain joins TRBV10-3 to TRBJ2-1; weak D call: TRBD1 (6 bases). Germline CDR1 ENHRY, CDR2 SYGVKD. The V end lost 5 bases, the J end lost 3 bases, and 11 bases lay between the germline ends. The CDR3 consists of 14 residues. The CDR3 sequence is CAISRQDSYNEQFF. The CDR3 DNA is TGTGCCATCAGTAGACAGGACAGCTACAATGAGCAGTTCTTC.

The V and J genes are TRBV12-3 or TRBV12-4 and TRBJ2-1; perhaps TRBD2 as D (5 bases). The CDR3 loop spans 14 amino acids. Trimming cost V 6 bases and J 4 bases, with 13 bases left between them. CDR3 in amino acids: CASRTQTNYNEQFF. For the CDR3, the DNA is TGTGCCAGCAGGACGCAGACTAATTACAATGAGCAGTTCTTC.